Shown below are 18 T cell receptor beta chains from a single sample sequenced in a study of human T cells and chemical hapten exposure. TCRdb re-analysed the RACE reads in MiXCR, keeping a single row per CDR3 protein. The repertoire holds 120,000 or so distinct CDR3 sequences, with about 14% as singletons. Noted time point: pre-sensitization, week 0. Treatment noted: therapeutic diphenylcyclopropenone sensitization with weekly scalp DPC. This material consisted of whole blood, taken in connection with sensitization to the hapten diphenylcyclopropenone (DPC). The receptors here all came from a young woman with alopecia areata. Some clones in this sample may be carry-over from other donors' samples.

The rearrangement joins TRBV6-2 or TRBV6-3 to TRBJ2-2; TRBD2 matches 7 bases. This CDR3 region has 14 residues. Germline values: CDR1 MNHEY, CDR2 SVGEGT. V was pared by 5 bases and J by 5 bases, with 5 bases of the junction left unmatched. CDR3 residues: CASSETSKTGELFF. CDR3 in DNA: TGTGCCAGCAGTGAGACTAGCAAGACCGGGGAGCTGTTTTTT.

In its sample, this clonotype was seen a few times. Here the CDR3 DNA reads TGTGCCAGCAGCGGAGAATCCGCGACGAACACTGAAGCTTTCTTT. It yields the protein CASSGESATNTEAFF. The chain combines TRBV9 with TRBJ1-1; no reliable D call. The CDR3 totals 15 residues. Germline CDR1 and CDR2: SGDLS and YYNGEE. Trimming pared 3 bases from V and 1 base from J, leaving 13 bases between.

The table lists this clonotype with many counts. J is TRBJ2-7 and V is TRBV7-8; D remains unclear. Trimming removed 2 bases from V and 2 bases from J, with 16 bases in between. This CDR3 comprises 16 residues. Germline V lookup: CDR1 SGHVS, CDR2 FQNEAQ. The CDR3 DNA follows: TGTGCCAGCAGCTTAAATGCCGGCAGCTCCGCCTACGAGCAGTACTTC. It is translated as CASSLNAGSSAYEQYF.

The J gene is TRBJ1-4, the V gene TRBV4-3; 8 bases match TRBD1. V lost 4 bases and J lost 1; bases outside the gene matches: 11. The CDR3 is 18 amino acids. CDR1 and CDR2 from the germline V gene are LGHNA and YSLEER. CDR3 sequence reads: CASSPRTGQAGTNEKLFF. The DNA of the CDR3 is TGCGCCAGCAGCCCTAGGACGGGACAGGCCGGAACTAATGAAAAACTGTTTTTT.

This clonotype appeared a few times. This sequence joins TRBV7-9 and TRBJ2-1, with D perhaps TRBD1 or TRBD2 (5 bases each). This CDR3 has 16 amino acids. Trimming pared 0 bases from V and 2 bases from J, leaving 11 bases between. Germline V gene data show CDR1 as SEHNR and CDR2 as FQNEAQ (reference sequence). CDR3 sequence reads: CASSLAGTSAYNEQFF. CDR3 nucleotides: TGTGCCAGCAGCTTAGCGGGGACCTCGGCCTACAATGAGCAGTTCTTC.

The V and J genes are TRBV28 and TRBJ2-2, with TRBD1 matching 11 bases. With V trimmed by 7 bases and J by 6 bases, 4 bases remained unmatched. The CDR3 is made up of 14 amino acids. Germline lookup yields CDR1 MDHEN and CDR2 SYDVKM. The CDR3 DNA reads as TGTGCCAGCATTCGGGGACAGGGGGCCGGGGAGCTGTTTTTT. Translation gives CASIRGQGAGELFF.

This clonotype was recorded at least ten times. The chain combines TRBV20-1 with TRBJ1-6; a weak D match, TRBD1 (5 bases). Trimming shortened V by 0 bases and J by 6 bases, and 12 bases separated the two germline ends. This CDR3 contains 15 residues. Germline CDR1 is DFQATT and CDR2 is SNEGSKA (reference sequence). Here the CDR3 reads CSARDIWGSNSPLHF. The CDR3 nucleotides are TGCAGTGCTAGAGATATTTGGGGCAGTAATTCACCCCTCCACTTT.

This clonotype appeared a few times. CDR3 coding DNA: TGTGCCAGCAGCCAAGTACAGGGTGGCGGGGCCAACGTCCTGACTTTC. This sequence encodes CASSQVQGGGANVLTF. V gene TRBV4-2 combines with J gene TRBJ2-6, with TRBD1 as a possible D gene (6 bases). Germline values: CDR1 LGHNA, CDR2 YNFKEQ. The germline V and J ends were trimmed by 1 base and 4 bases, with 11 bases remaining between them. This CDR3 has 16 residues.

The chain combines TRBV20-1 with TRBJ2-6; D assignment may be TRBD1 or TRBD2 (5 bases each). This CDR3 has 14 amino acids. Trimming pared 6 bases from V and 2 bases from J, leaving 11 bases between. Germline values: CDR1 DFQATT, CDR2 SNEGSKA (reference sequence). The CDR3 DNA is TGCAGTGCATTGCAGGGAGCTGGGGCCAACGTCCTGACTTTC. Amino acids: CSALQGAGANVLTF.

This clonotype has just a few counts. The chain has TRBV29-1 and TRBJ2-1; 9 bases agree with TRBD2. The trim removed 6 bases at V and 4 bases at J, leaving 4 bases unmatched. The CDR3 is 13 amino acids. From germline, CDR1 is SQVTM and CDR2 ANQGSEA. The CDR3 region is CSVQRGEYNEQFF. The CDR3 bases are TGCAGCGTCCAGCGGGGGGAGTACAATGAGCAGTTCTTC.

CDR3 amino acids: CASSLISGSAGELFF. CDR3 in DNA: TGTGCCAGCAGCCTCATTAGCGGGTCCGCCGGGGAGCTGTTTTTT. V gene TRBV14 combines with J gene TRBJ2-2, with 7 bases matching TRBD2. Trimming cost V 4 bases and J 6 bases; bases outside gene matches: 8. This CDR3 spans 15 amino acids. Germline loops: CDR1 SGHDN, CDR2 FVKESK.

V is TRBV20-1 and J is TRBJ2-3, with a tentative D call TRBD2 (6 bases). CDR1 is DFQATT, CDR2 SNEGSKA, per germline (reference sequence). Trimming removed 3 bases at V and 6 bases at J, with 22 bases between. The length of the CDR3 is 16 residues. CDR3 sequence reads: CSASHNLERAPDTQYF. The CDR3 coding sequence is TGCAGTGCTAGTCACAACCTCGAGCGGGCTCCCGATACGCAGTATTTT.

In this sample, this clonotype turned up a few times. The chain recombines TRBV7-9 with TRBJ1-5, with D unresolved. V dropped 1 base and J dropped 1 base, with 8 bases sitting between them. Germline loops: CDR1 SEHNR, CDR2 FQNEAQ (reference sequence). The CDR3 runs to 15 residues. In nucleotides, the CDR3 is TGTGCCAGCAGCTTAGATATTAGCAGCAATCAGCCCCAGCATTTT. It translates to CASSLDISSNQPQHF.

This clonotype was detected only a few times. The chain couples TRBV5-1 to TRBJ1-4; D gene ambiguous. V gave up 0 bases and J gave up 10 bases, with 10 bases separating them. The germline CDR1 and CDR2 sequences are SGHRS and YFSETQ. CDR3 length equals 13 residues. The CDR3 reads CASSLDLEGKLFF. CDR3 nucleotide sequence: TGCGCCAGCAGCTTGGACTTAGAAGGAAAACTGTTTTTT.

This clonotype was seen a few times. The V call is TRBV5-1, the J call TRBJ2-3; 9 nucleotides match TRBD1. In germline, CDR1 is SGHRS, CDR2 YFSETQ. The CDR3 is made up of 15 amino acids. Trimming at V came to 5 bases and at J to 3 bases, leaving 7 bases not matched to a gene. The CDR3 DNA reads TGCGCCAGCAGTCTGGACAGGGGTGGGACAGATACGCAGTATTTT. Translation gives CASSLDRGGTDTQYF.

The V gene is TRBV11-2, the J gene TRBJ2-7; TRBD2 agrees at 9 bases. With V trimmed by 5 bases and J by 1 base, 3 bases remained unmatched. Per germline, CDR1 SGHAT and CDR2 FQNNGV. The CDR3 contains 14 residues. This CDR3 is CASSTGLASYEQYF. In nucleotides, the CDR3 is TGTGCCAGCAGCACAGGACTAGCGTCCTACGAGCAGTACTTC.

This clonotype appeared many times. CDR3: CASSPPGSQGFNTEAFF. CDR3 nucleotides: TGTGCCAGCAGCCCCCCGGGGTCTCAGGGGTTTAACACTGAAGCTTTCTTT. This chain links TRBV13 with TRBJ1-1; weak D call: TRBD1 (6 bases). Germline assignment: CDR1 PRHDT and CDR2 FYEKMQ (reference sequence). V shed 5 bases and J shed 2 bases, with 21 bases lying between them. The CDR3 runs 17 residues.

Only a few counts were recorded for this clonotype. The chain recombines TRBV20-1 with TRBJ1-5, with D unresolved. The CDR3 spans 13 residues. The V and J ends lost 2 bases and 6 bases respectively, with 11 bases between them. Per the germline V gene, CDR1 is DFQATT and CDR2 is SNEGSKA (reference sequence). CDR3 nucleotides: TGCAGTGCTAGACCGGACCAACGTCAGCCCCAGCATTTT. Translation gives CSARPDQRQPQHF.